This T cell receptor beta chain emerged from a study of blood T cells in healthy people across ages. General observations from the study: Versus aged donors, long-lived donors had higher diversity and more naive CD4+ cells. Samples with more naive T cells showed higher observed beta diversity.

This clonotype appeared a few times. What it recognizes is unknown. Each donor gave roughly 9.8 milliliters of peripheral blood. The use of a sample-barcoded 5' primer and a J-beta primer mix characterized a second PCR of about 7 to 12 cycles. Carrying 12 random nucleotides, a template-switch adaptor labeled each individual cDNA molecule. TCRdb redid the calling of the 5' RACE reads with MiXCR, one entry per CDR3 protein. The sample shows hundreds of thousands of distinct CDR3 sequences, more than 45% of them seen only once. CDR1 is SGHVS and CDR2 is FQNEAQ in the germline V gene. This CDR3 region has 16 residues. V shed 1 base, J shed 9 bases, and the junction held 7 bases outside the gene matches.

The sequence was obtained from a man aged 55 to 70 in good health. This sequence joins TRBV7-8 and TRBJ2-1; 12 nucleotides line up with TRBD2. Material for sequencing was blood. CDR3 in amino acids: CASSLVTSGSWGEQFF. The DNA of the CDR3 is TGTGCCAGCAGCTTAGTGACTAGCGGGAGCTGGGGTGAGCAGTTCTTC.